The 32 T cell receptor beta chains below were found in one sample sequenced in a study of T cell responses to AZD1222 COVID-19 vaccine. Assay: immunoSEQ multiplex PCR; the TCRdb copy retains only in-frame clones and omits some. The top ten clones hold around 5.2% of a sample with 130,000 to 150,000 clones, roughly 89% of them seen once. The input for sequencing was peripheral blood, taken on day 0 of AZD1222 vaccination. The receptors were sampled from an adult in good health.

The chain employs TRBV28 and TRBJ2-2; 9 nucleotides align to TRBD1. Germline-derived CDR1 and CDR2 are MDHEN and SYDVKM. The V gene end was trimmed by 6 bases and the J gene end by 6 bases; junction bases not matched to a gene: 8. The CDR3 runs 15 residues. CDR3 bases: TGTGCCAGCAGCCTCGGGGACAGGGTAGCCGGGGAGCTGTTTTTT. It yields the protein CASSLGDRVAGELFF.

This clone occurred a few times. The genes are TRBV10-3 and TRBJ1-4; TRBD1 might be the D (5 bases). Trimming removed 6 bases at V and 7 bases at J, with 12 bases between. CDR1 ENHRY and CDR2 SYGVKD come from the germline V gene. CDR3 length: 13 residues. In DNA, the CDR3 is TGTGCCATCAGGCCGACCCAGGGTGAAAAACTGTTTTTT. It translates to CAIRPTQGEKLFF.

CDR3 DNA sequence: TGCAGCGTCCGACTAGCGGGAGTGGCGTACAATGAGCAGTTCTTC. Translating gives CSVRLAGVAYNEQFF. The rearrangement uses TRBV29-1 and TRBJ2-1; 12 bases map to TRBD2. V was pared by 6 bases and J by 4 bases, with 7 bases of the junction left unmatched. The CDR3 contains 15 residues. CDR1 SQVTM and CDR2 ANQGSEA come from the germline V gene.

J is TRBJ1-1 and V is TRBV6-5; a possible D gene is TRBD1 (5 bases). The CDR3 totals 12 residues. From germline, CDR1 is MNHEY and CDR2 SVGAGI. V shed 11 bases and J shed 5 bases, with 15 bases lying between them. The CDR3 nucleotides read TGTGCCTCCCGGGGCGCGGTAACTGAAGCTTTCTTT. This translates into CASRGAVTEAFF.

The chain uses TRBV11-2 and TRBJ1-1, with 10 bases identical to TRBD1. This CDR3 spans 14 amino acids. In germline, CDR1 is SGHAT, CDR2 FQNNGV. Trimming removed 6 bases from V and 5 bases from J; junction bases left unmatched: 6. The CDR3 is CASRYGQGVTEAFF. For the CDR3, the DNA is TGTGCCAGCAGATATGGACAGGGGGTGACTGAAGCTTTCTTT.

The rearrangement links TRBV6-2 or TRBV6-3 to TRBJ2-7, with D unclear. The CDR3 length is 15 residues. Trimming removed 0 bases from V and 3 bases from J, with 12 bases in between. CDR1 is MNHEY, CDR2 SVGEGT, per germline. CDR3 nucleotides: TGTGCCAGCAGTTACTCCTCCAGGTACCACTACGAGCAGTACTTC. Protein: CASSYSSRYHYEQYF.

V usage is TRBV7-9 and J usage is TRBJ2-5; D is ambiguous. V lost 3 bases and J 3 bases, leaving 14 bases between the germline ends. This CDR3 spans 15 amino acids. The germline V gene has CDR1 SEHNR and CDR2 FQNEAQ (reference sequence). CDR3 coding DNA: TGTGCCAGCAGCTTGCTGGCTAAGTTGGAAGAGACCCAGTACTTC. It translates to CASSLLAKLEETQYF.

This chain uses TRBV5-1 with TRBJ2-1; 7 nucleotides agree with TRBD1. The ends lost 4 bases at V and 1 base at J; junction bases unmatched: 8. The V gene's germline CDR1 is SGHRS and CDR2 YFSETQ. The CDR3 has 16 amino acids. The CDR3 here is CASSGEPGQSYNEQFF. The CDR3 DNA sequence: TGCGCCAGCAGCGGGGAGCCGGGACAGTCCTACAATGAGCAGTTCTTC.

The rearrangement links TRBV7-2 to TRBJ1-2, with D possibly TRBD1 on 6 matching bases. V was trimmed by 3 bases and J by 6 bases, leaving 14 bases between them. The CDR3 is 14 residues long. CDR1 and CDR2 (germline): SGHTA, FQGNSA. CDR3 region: CASSFTNRADGYTF. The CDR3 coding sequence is TGTGCCAGCAGCTTCACCAACAGGGCGGATGGCTACACCTTC.

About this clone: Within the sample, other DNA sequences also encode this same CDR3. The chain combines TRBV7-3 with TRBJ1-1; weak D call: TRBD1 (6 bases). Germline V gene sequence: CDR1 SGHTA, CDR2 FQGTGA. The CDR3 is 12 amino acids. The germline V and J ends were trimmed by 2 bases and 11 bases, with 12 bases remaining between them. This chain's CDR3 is CASSLGQGRAFF. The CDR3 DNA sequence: TGTGCCAGCAGCTTAGGCCAGGGGAGGGCTTTCTTT.

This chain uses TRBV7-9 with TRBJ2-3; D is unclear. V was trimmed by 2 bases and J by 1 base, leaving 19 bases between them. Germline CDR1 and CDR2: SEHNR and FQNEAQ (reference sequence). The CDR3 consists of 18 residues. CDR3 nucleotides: TGTGCCAGCAGCTTATACTCTTCTTTCGGCTTTGGCACAGATACGCAGTATTTT. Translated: CASSLYSSFGFGTDTQYF.

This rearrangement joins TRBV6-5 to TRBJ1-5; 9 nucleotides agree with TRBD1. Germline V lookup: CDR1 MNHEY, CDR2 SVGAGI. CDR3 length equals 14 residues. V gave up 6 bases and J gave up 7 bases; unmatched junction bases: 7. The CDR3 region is CASRGLTGGQPQHF. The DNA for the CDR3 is TGTGCCAGCAGGGGATTGACAGGGGGACAGCCCCAGCATTTT.

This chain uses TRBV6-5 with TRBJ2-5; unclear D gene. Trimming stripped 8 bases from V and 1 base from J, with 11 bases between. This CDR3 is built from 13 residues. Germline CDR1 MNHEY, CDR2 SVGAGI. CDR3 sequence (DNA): TGTGCCAGCTCACCTGTGCCCCAAGAGACCCAGTACTTC. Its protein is CASSPVPQETQYF.

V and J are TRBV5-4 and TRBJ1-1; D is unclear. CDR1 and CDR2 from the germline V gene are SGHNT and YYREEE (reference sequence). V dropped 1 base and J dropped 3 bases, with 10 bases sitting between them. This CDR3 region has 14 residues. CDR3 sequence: CASSLFKQHTEAFF. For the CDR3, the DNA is TGTGCCAGCAGCTTGTTTAAACAACACACTGAAGCTTTCTTT. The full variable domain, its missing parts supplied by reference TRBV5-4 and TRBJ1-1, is ETGVTQSPTHLIKTRGQQVTLRCSSQSGHNTVSWYQQALGQGPQFIFQYYREEENGRGNFPPRFSGLQFPNYSSELNVNALELDDSALYLCASSLFKQHTEAFFGQGTRLTVV.

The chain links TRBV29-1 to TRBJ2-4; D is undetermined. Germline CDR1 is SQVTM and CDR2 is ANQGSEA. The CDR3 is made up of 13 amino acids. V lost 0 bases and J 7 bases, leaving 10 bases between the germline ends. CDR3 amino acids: CSVEDRAWNIQYF. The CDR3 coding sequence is TGCAGCGTTGAAGATCGGGCTTGGAACATTCAGTACTTC.

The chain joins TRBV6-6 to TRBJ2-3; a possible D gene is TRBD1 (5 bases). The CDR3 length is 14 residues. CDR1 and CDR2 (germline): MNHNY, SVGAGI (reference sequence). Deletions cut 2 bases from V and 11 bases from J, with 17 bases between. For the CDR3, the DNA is TGTGCCAGCAGTTACACCCCGACAGAGTTCCAGCAGTATTTT. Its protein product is CASSYTPTEFQQYF.

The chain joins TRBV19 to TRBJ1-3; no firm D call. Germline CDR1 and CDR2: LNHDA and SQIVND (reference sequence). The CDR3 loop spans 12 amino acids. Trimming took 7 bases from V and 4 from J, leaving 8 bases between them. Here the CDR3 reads CASITFGNTIYF. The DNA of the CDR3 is TGTGCCAGTATTACGTTCGGAAACACCATATATTTT.

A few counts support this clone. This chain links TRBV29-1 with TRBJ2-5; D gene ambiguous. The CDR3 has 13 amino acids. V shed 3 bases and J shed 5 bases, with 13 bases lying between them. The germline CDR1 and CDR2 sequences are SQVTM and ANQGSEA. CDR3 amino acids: CSVETPDGETQYF. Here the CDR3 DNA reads TGCAGCGTTGAGACCCCGGACGGGGAGACCCAGTACTTC.

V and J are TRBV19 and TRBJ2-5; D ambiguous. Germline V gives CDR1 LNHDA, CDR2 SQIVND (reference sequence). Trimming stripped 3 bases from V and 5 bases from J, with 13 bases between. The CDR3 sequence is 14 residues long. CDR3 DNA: TGTGCCAGTAGTATTAACCTGGGCCGGGAGACCCAGTACTTC. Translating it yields CASSINLGRETQYF.

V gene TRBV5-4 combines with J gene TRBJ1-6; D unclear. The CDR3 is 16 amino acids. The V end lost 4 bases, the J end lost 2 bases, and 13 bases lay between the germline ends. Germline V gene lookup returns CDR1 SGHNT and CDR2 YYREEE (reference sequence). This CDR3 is CASSPNSAAYNSPLHF. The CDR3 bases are TGTGCCAGCAGCCCTAACAGCGCTGCCTATAATTCACCCCTCCACTTT. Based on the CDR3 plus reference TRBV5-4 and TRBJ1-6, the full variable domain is ETGVTQSPTHLIKTRGQQVTLRCSSQSGHNTVSWYQQALGQGPQFIFQYYREEENGRGNFPPRFSGLQFPNYSSELNVNALELDDSALYLCASSPNSAAYNSPLHFGNGTRLTVT.

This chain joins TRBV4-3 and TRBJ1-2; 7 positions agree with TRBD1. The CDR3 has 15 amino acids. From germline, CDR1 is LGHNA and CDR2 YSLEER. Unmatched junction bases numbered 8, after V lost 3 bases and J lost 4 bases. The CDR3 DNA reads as TGCGCCAGCAGCCAGGAGGGGGCGAGCGGCTATGGCTACACCTTC. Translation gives CASSQEGASGYGYTF.

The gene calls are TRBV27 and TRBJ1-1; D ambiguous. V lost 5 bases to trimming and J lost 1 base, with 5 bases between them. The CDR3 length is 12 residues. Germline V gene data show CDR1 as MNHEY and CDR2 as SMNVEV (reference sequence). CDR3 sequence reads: CASSRGNTEAFF. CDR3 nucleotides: TGTGCCAGCAGTCGGGGGAACACTGAAGCTTTCTTT.

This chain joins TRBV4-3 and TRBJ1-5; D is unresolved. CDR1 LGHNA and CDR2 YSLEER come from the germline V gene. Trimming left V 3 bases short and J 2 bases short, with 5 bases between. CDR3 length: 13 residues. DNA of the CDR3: TGCGCCAGCAGCCACGGAGGCAATCAGCCCCAGCATTTT. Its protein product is CASSHGGNQPQHF.

The CDR3 DNA sequence: TGCAGTGCTAGTACCGGGCAACAGGGTTACTATGGCTACACCTTC. Amino acid sequence: CSASTGQQGYYGYTF. The rearrangement joins TRBV20-1 to TRBJ1-2, with D tentatively TRBD1 (6 bases). CDR1 and CDR2 from the germline V gene are DFQATT and SNEGSKA (reference sequence). The CDR3 totals 15 residues. Deletions cut 3 bases from V and 3 bases from J, with 17 bases between.

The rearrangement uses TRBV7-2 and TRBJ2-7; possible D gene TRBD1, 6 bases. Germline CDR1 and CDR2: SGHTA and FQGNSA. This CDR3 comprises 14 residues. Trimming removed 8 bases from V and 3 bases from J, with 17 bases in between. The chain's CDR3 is CASANRGGNYEQYF. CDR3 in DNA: TGTGCCAGCGCAAATAGAGGGGGAAACTACGAGCAGTACTTC.

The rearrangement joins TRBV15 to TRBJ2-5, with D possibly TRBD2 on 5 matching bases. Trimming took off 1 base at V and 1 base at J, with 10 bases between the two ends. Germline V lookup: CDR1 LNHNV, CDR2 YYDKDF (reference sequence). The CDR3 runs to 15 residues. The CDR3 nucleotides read TGTGCCACCAGCAGAGTTTCGGGATCCCAAGAGACCCAGTACTTC. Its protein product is CATSRVSGSQETQYF.

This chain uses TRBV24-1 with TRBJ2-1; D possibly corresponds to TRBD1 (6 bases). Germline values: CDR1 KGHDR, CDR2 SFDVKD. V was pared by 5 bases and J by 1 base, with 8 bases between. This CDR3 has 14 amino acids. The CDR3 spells CATSGGQSYNEQFF. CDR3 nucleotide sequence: TGTGCCACCAGTGGGGGACAATCCTACAATGAGCAGTTCTTC.

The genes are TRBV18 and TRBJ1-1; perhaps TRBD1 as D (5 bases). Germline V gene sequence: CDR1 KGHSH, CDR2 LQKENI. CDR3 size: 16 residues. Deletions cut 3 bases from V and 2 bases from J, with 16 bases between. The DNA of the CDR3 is TGTGCCAGCTCACCCCCCTCCGGGGGAACCAACACTGAAGCTTTCTTT. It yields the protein CASSPPSGGTNTEAFF.

CDR3 residues: CASSQGMGQGAEKLFF. CDR3 DNA sequence: TGCGCCAGCAGCCAAGGGATGGGACAGGGCGCTGAAAAACTGTTTTTT. The rearrangement joins TRBV4-1 to TRBJ1-4; the match to TRBD1 covers 9 bases. This CDR3 is built from 16 residues. Per germline, CDR1 MGHRA and CDR2 YSYEKL. With V trimmed by 1 base and J by 7 bases, 7 bases remained unmatched.

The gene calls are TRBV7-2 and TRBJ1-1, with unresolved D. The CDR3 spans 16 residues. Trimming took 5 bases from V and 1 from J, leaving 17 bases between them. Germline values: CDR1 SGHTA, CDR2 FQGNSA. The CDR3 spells CASSPRVGYSNTEAFF. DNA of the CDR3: TGTGCCAGCAGCCCCCGAGTAGGCTATTCGAACACTGAAGCTTTCTTT.

The CDR3 sequence is CATGTPEYF. CDR3 sequence (DNA): TGTGCCACCGGGACTCCCGAGTACTTC. V and J are TRBV11-3 and TRBJ2-5; D is possibly TRBD2 (6 bases). Germline CDR1 is SGHNT and CDR2 is YENEEA. There are 9 residues in the CDR3. With 10 bases removed from V and 12 bases from J, the gap between germline ends came to 12 bases.

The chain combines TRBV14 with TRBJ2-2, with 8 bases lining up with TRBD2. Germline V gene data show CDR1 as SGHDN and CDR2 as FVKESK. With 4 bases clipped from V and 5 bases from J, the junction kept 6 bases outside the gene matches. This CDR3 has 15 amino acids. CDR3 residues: CASSLAGSETGELFF. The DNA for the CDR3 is TGTGCCAGCAGCCTAGCGGGGTCGGAAACCGGGGAGCTGTTTTTT.